Below, one T cell receptor (beta chain) is given with its context. A few counts support this clone. The antigen this receptor binds is unknown. Base qualities are not provided; no much larger clone lies one nucleotide away. Each donor gave one peripheral blood draw, averaging roughly 100 mL, which was collected into heparinised tubes. Naive, central memory, regulatory and stem cell-like memory CD4+ T cells were sorted on a BD FACSAria II using a panel including CD45RO, CCR7, CD25, CD127, CD95 and CD27. Every sorted population had a purity above 95%. PBMCs were isolated immediately by Lymphoprep density gradient centrifugation and stained directly without culture. So that batch effects would be minimized, each experiment stained and sorted samples in pairs, pairing one healthy donor with one patient. These data come from a study of beta chain features in type 1 diabetes (dated by TCRdb to 2016 to 2019). With respect to the entire study: No differences in mean age, gender distribution, total cell number or subset yield were found between patients and healthy donors. Across all samples, fewer than 110,000,000 sorted cells were examined, and cell number per subset correlated strongly with RNA yield. In the study, TCRB repertoires of sorted circulating CD4+ T cell subsets from recently diagnosed type 1 diabetes patients were compared with those of matched healthy donors. Whereas all 30 or so donors provided naive and central memory subsets, regulatory and stem cell-like memory subsets were isolated from just 8 patients and roughly eight healthy donors.

Paper-wide results and their limitations: Naive, central memory and regulatory TCRB repertoires appeared to be more alike among patients than among healthy donors. Sequencing cDNA rather than genomic DNA could over-represent highly expressing activated cells, although activation and CD3 levels did not differ between groups. HLA sub-analyses involved small numbers of individuals, so any influence of HLA type on TCRB rearrangement remained unresolved. Shorter templates might be favored by PCR, yet because patient and control samples were amplified and corrected together, any such skew would affect both groups equally. A moderate but significant shortening of TCRB CDR3 length was observed in type 1 diabetes patients in all four CD4+ subsets. Patients with type 1 diabetes made fewer insertions and deleted more nucleotides at VDJ recombination sites, implying thymic rearrangement abnormalities.

From the germline V gene, CDR1 is SGHRS and CDR2 is YFSETQ. V drops 6 bases and J drops 0 bases, leaving 10 bases in between. From the cysteine up to the phenylalanine, the CDR3 has a length of 14 residues. The sequence is cut down to CDR3 DNA, 42 bases in frame from base 1. The entire amount of isolated RNA was reverse transcribed using the High Capacity cDNA Reverse Transcription Kit, so the sequenced TCRB transcripts were expressed ones. Deep immunoSEQ sequencing was performed on naive, central memory and regulatory T cell samples, with an average of roughly 3.5 million total reads per sample. Sorted cells were lysed in RLT buffer and RNA was extracted with DNase-treated RNeasy Micro or Mini kits, depending on cell number. To prevent cross-contamination, every cell subset was processed on its own, while patient and healthy donor samples were processed together. The immunoSEQ multiplex PCR was used to amplify TCRB sequences from cDNA, generating 87-bp fragments that spanned the CDR3 region. The amplicons were sequenced using the Illumina HiSeq platform. On the study's bioinformatics: Synthetic template baselines were used to correct PCR bias computationally, reads within Hamming distance 2 were collapsed together, and singletons that could not be merged were discarded. By aligning reads against IMGT, V, D and J genes, CDR3 length, and insertions or deletions at six rearrangement sites were assigned. Clonotype counts were normalized to sorted cell number within each subset before computing true diversity and Gini coefficients with the tcR R package. Repertoire sharing was quantified using the overlap coefficient calculated on TCRB nucleotide sequences. As a proxy for the pre-selection repertoire, out-of-frame TCRB sequences from naive cells were analyzed. Held by TCRdb, this immuneACCESS table contains in-frame sequences only and omits some clones. Under half of the omission traces to an unresolved V gene where checked; the cause of the rest is unknown. Clone size and the V and J calls come from that table; the DNA yielded D and trimming. Present in this sample are approximately 400,000 clones, about 16% of which were seen just once. The ten top clones hold approximately 0.02% of the sample.

Recombination linked TRBV5-1 to TRBJ2-1; a tentative D call is TRBD2 (5 bases match). The sequence derives from a woman younger than 30 in good health. Material for sequencing was naive CD4+ T cells from blood. The cell subset or site label of this sample denotes: true naive CD4+ T cells. CDR3 region: CASKEGYSYNEQFF. The DNA sequence follows: TGCGCCAGCAAAGAGGGATACTCCTACAATGAGCAGTTCTTC.